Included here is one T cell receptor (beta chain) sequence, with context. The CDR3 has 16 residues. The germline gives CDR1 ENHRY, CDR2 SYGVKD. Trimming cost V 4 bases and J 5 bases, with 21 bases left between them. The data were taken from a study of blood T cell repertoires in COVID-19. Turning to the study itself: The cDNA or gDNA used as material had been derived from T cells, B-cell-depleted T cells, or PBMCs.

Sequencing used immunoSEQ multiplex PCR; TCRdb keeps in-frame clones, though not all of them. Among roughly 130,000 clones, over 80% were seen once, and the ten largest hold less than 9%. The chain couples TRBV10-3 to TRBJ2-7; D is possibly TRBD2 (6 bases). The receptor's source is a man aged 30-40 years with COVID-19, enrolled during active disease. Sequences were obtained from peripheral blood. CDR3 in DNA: TGTGCCATCAGTGGTAGCCGGGACTCTCGAGCAGACGAGCAGTACTTC. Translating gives CAISGSRDSRADEQYF.